A single sample is the source of the 17 T cell receptor beta chains below, sequenced in a study of graft-versus-host responses after intestinal transplantation. Sequencing used immunoSEQ multiplex PCR; TCRdb keeps in-frame clones, though not all of them. The sample has roughly 7,700 clones; 93% are singletons. The sequences come from PBMCs, collected 11 days after intestinal transplantation. These receptors were collected from a human patient who received an intestinal transplant, so some T cells may come from the graft donor.

This sequence joins TRBV28 and TRBJ2-7; D is ambiguous. The germline V gene has CDR1 MDHEN and CDR2 SYDVKM. Trimming removed 10 bases from V and 0 bases from J, with 16 bases in between. There are 14 residues in the CDR3. DNA for the CDR3: TGTGCCACCCTCTCTGCCAGAAGCTCCTACGAGCAGTACTTC. This codes for CATLSARSSYEQYF.

The DNA of the CDR3 is TGTGCCAGCAGTTTCCCTGGACTAGCGGGAGGAAATGAGCAGTTCTTC. This gives the protein CASSFPGLAGGNEQFF. This chain connects TRBV28 to TRBJ2-1; 14 bases agree with TRBD2. The ends lost 3 bases at V and 7 bases at J; junction bases unmatched: 5. The CDR3 spans 16 residues. The germline V gene encodes CDR1 MDHEN and CDR2 SYDVKM.

V usage is TRBV30 and J usage is TRBJ2-7; 7 positions match TRBD1. Trimming removed 2 bases from V and 7 bases from J; junction bases left unmatched: 8. This CDR3 is 13 amino acids long. Germline CDR1 and CDR2: GTSNPN and SVGIG (reference sequence). The CDR3 reads CAWSPTGLGEQYV. DNA for the CDR3: TGTGCCTGGAGTCCGACAGGGCTTGGGGAGCAGTACGTC.

The chain links TRBV5-1 to TRBJ2-5; 7 positions match TRBD1. The germline gives CDR1 SGHRS, CDR2 YFSETQ. V shed 2 bases and J 5 bases; nucleotides not matched to a gene: 6. This CDR3 has 14 residues. The CDR3, as DNA: TGCGCCAGCAGCTTATGGAGCAGGGGGGAGACCCAGTACTTC. As protein: CASSLWSRGETQYF.

The chain combines TRBV5-1 with TRBJ2-7, with 9 bases identical to TRBD1. Losses at the gene ends were 4 bases for V and 3 bases for J; bases not matched to a gene: 11. The CDR3 covers 16 residues. Germline V gene sequence: CDR1 SGHRS, CDR2 YFSETQ. The CDR3, as DNA: TGCGCCAGCAGCCCCCCCCTGTCGGGACAGGGCTACGAGCAGTACTTC. Amino acids: CASSPPLSGQGYEQYF.

The chain links TRBV27 to TRBJ2-7; D ambiguous. The CDR3 is 14 residues long. Trimming took off 1 base at V and 0 bases at J, with 7 bases between the two ends. Germline V gene data show CDR1 as MNHEY and CDR2 as SMNVEV (reference sequence). Here the CDR3 reads CASSLWAASYEQYF. In DNA form, the CDR3 reads TGTGCCAGCAGTTTATGGGCAGCCTCCTACGAGCAGTACTTC.

The rearrangement joins TRBV19 to TRBJ2-7, with 11 positions matching TRBD1. J lost 3 bases, V lost 9 bases, and 7 bases had no gene match. Looked up from germline, CDR1 is LNHDA and CDR2 is SQIVND (reference sequence). The CDR3 is 14 residues long. CDR3 DNA: TGTGCCAGCCTTGGACAGGGGGCTTTCTACGAGCAGTACTTC. Protein product: CASLGQGAFYEQYF.

The chain links TRBV19 to TRBJ2-7; 8 bases agree with TRBD2. The CDR3 sequence is 13 residues long. V lost 1 base, J lost 4 bases, and 0 bases stayed unmatched. Germline V lookup: CDR1 LNHDA, CDR2 SQIVND (reference sequence). The CDR3 nucleotides read TGTGCCAGTAGTATAGGACTAGCGTACGAGCAGTACTTC. It specifies CASSIGLAYEQYF. Full variable domain (remainder filled in from reference TRBV19 and TRBJ2-7): DGGITQSPKYLFRKEGQNVTLSCEQNLNHDAMYWYRQDPGQGLRLIYYSQIVNDFQKGDIAEGYSVSREKKESFPLTVTSAQKNPTAFYLCASSIGLAYEQYFGPGTRLTVT.

This chain links TRBV2 with TRBJ2-7; 7 bases are a match to TRBD2. Unmatched junction bases numbered 9, after V lost 3 bases and J lost 7 bases. Germline lookup yields CDR1 SNHLY and CDR2 FYNNEI. This CDR3 has 14 amino acids. DNA for the CDR3: TGTGCCAGCAGTGATGGTCGGGAGGTAGGAGAGCAGTACTTC. Amino acid sequence: CASSDGREVGEQYF.

This sequence joins TRBV27 and TRBJ2-3; 13 bases are a match to TRBD2. CDR1 and CDR2 from the germline V gene are MNHEY and SMNVEV (reference sequence). V lost 2 bases and J lost 2; bases outside the gene matches: 13. This CDR3 has 20 residues. CDR3: CASSLINPGTSGTFTDTQYF. The CDR3 DNA reads TGTGCCAGCAGTTTAATCAACCCCGGGACTAGCGGGACGTTCACAGATACGCAGTATTTT.

The chain links TRBV11-2 to TRBJ1-3, with D perhaps matching TRBD1 (6 bases). V lost 4 bases and J 0 bases, leaving 13 bases between the germline ends. CDR1 and CDR2 (germline): SGHAT, FQNNGV. The CDR3 is 16 amino acids. The CDR3 sequence: CASSSVTGFSGNTIYF. The CDR3 DNA sequence: TGTGCCAGCAGCTCTGTGACAGGTTTCTCTGGAAACACCATATATTTT.

The chain carries TRBV2 and TRBJ2-7; D is perhaps TRBD2 (7 bases). Per the germline V gene, CDR1 is SNHLY and CDR2 is FYNNEI. CDR3 length: 15 residues. V gave up 7 bases and J gave up 2 bases, with 18 bases separating them. The CDR3 nucleotides are TGTGCCAGCAAGGGGAGGGGGGGCATTACCTACGAGCAGTACTTC. Translation gives CASKGRGGITYEQYF.

The CDR3 DNA is TGCGCCAGCAGCCAAGATCTAGAGCTTGAAGCTTTCTTT. Its protein is CASSQDLELEAFF. The chain recombines TRBV4-3 with TRBJ1-1; D gene uncertain. The CDR3 runs 13 residues. The germline V gene encodes CDR1 LGHNA and CDR2 YSLEER. Trimming stripped 0 bases from V and 7 bases from J, with 9 bases between.

The table lists this clone with a count of one. The chain uses TRBV28 and TRBJ2-7, with 8 bases fitting TRBD1. With 5 bases clipped from V and 0 bases from J, the junction kept 3 bases outside the gene matches. The V gene's germline CDR1 is MDHEN and CDR2 SYDVKM. The CDR3 extends over 14 amino acids. The CDR3 DNA reads as TGTGCCAGCAGTCTCGGACAGGGCTCCTACGAGCAGTACTTC. This codes for CASSLGQGSYEQYF. The full variable domain, its missing parts supplied by reference TRBV28 and TRBJ2-7, is DVKVTQSSRYLVKRTGEKVFLECVQDMDHENMFWYRQDPGLGLRLIYFSYDVKMKEKGDIPEGYSVSREKKERFSLILESASTNQTSMYLCASSLGQGSYEQYFGPGTRLTVT.

CDR3 residues: CASSQRQYNTEAFF. The CDR3 region has the DNA TGTGCCAGCAGCCAACGACAGTATAACACTGAAGCTTTCTTT. The chain couples TRBV6-6 to TRBJ1-1, with D possibly being TRBD1 (5 bases). V was shortened by 6 bases and J by 2 bases, with 13 bases between the two germline ends. Germline CDR1 is MNHNY and CDR2 is SVGAGI (reference sequence). The CDR3 loop spans 14 amino acids.

CDR3 nucleotide sequence: TGTGCCAGCAGCATGGACAGAGGCTATTCGGACACCGGGGAGCTGTTTTTT. Protein sequence: CASSMDRGYSDTGELFF. The V gene is TRBV27, the J gene TRBJ2-2; maybe TRBD1 (6 bases). The CDR3 loop spans 17 amino acids. CDR1 is MNHEY, CDR2 SMNVEV, per germline (reference sequence). V gave up 6 bases and J gave up 3 bases, with 20 bases separating them.

The chain links TRBV13 to TRBJ2-3; 11 bases line up with TRBD2. The V gene end was trimmed by 3 bases and the J gene end by 6 bases; junction bases not matched to a gene: 8. Germline-derived CDR1 and CDR2 are PRHDT and FYEKMQ (reference sequence). This CDR3 has 16 amino acids. The CDR3 nucleotides read TGTGCCAGCAGCTTTAGTAGCGGGAGGGCGAGGGATACGCAGTATTTT. Translating gives CASSFSSGRARDTQYF.